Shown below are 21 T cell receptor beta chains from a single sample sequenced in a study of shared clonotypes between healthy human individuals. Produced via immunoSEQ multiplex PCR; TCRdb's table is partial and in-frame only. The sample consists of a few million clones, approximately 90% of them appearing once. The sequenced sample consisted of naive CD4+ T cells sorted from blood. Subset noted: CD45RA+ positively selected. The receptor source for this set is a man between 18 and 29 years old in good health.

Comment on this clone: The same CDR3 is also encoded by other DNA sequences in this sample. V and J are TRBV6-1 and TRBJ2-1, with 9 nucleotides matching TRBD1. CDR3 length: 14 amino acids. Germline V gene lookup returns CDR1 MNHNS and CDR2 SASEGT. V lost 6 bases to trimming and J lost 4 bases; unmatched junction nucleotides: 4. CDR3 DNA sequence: TGTGCCAGCAGGCCGGGACAGGGTTACAATGAGCAGTTCTTC. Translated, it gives CASRPGQGYNEQFF.

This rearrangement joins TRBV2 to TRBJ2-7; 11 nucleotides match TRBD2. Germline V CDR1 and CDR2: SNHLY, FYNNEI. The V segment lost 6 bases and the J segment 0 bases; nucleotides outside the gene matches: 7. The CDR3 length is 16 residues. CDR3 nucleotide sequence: TGTGCCAGCAGCCTTAGACTAGCGGGGCTCTCCTACGAGCAGTACTTC. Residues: CASSLRLAGLSYEQYF. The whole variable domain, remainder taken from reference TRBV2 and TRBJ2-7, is EPEVTQTPSHQVTQMGQEVILRCVPISNHLYFYWYRQILGQKVEFLVSFYNNEISEKSEIFDDQFSVERPDGSNFTLKIRSTKLEDSAMYFCASSLRLAGLSYEQYFGPGTRLTVT.

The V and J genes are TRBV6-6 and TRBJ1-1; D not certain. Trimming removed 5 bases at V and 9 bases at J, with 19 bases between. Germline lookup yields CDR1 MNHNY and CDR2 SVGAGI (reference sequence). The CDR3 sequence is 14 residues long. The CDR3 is CASSATEAQAQAFF. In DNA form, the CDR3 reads TGTGCCAGCAGTGCGACGGAGGCTCAAGCACAAGCTTTCTTT.

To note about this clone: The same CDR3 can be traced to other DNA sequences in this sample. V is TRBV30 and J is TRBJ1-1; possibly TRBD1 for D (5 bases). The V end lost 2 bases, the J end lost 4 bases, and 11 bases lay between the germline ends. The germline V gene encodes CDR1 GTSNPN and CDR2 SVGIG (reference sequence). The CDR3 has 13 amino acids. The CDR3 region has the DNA TGTGCCTGGAGTCGGCAGGGTAGCACTGAAGCTTTCTTT. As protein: CAWSRQGSTEAFF.

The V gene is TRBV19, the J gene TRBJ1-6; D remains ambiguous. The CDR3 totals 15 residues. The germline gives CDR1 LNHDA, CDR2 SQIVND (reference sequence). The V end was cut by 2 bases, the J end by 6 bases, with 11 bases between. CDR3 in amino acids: CASSIFRVPNSPLHF. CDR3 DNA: TGTGCCAGTAGTATATTCCGGGTTCCTAATTCACCCCTCCACTTT.

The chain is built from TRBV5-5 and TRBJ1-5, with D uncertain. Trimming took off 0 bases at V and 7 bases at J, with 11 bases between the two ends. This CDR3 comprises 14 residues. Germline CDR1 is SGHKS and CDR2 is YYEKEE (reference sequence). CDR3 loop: CASSLVSIEQPQHF. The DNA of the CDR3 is TGTGCCAGCAGCTTGGTGTCGATTGAACAGCCCCAGCATTTT.

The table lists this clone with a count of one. The CDR3 DNA sequence: TGTGCCTGGAGTGCGGGTTGGCGGGAGCCCCAGCATTTT. The encoded protein is CAWSAGWREPQHF. V and J are TRBV30 and TRBJ1-5; D unresolved. Trimming left V 1 base short and J 8 bases short, with 12 bases between. CDR3 length: 13 amino acids. CDR1 is GTSNPN, CDR2 SVGIG, per germline (reference sequence).

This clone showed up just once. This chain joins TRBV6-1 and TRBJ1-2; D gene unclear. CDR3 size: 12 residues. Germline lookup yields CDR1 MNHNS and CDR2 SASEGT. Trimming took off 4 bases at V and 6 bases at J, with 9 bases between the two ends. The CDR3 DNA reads TGTGCCAGCAGTGCGGCCCCCCATGGCTACACCTTC. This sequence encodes CASSAAPHGYTF.

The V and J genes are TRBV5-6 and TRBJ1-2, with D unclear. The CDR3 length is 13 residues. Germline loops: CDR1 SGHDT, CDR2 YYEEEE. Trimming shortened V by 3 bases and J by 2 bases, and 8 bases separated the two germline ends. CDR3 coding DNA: TGTGCCAGCAGCTCACAGAAGAACTATGGCTACACCTTC. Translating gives CASSSQKNYGYTF. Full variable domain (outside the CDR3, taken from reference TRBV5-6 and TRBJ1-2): DAGVTQSPTHLIKTRGQQVTLRCSPKSGHDTVSWYQQALGQGPQFIFQYYEEEERQRGNFPDRFSGHQFPNYSSELNVNALLLGDSALYLCASSSQKNYGYTFGSGTRLTVV.

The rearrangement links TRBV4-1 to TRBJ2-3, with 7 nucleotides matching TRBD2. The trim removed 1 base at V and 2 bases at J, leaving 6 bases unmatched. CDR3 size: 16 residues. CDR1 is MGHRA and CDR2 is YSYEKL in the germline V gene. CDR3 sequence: CASSQVAGAYTDTQYF. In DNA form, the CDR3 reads TGCGCCAGCAGCCAAGTGGCGGGAGCTTACACAGATACGCAGTATTTT.

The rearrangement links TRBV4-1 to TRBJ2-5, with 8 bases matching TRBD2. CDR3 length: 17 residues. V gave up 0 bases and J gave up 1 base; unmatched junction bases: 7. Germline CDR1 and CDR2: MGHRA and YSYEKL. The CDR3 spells CASSQDLGLAGQETQYF. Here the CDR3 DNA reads TGCGCCAGCAGCCAAGATCTTGGGCTAGCGGGCCAAGAGACCCAGTACTTC.

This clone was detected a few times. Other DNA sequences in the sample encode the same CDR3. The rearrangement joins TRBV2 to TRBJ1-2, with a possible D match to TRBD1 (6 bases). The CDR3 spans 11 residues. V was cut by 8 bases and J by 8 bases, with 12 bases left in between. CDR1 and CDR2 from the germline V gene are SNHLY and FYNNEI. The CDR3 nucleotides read TGTGCCAGCCGTGGGGGCGTCGGCTACACCTTC. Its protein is CASRGGVGYTF.

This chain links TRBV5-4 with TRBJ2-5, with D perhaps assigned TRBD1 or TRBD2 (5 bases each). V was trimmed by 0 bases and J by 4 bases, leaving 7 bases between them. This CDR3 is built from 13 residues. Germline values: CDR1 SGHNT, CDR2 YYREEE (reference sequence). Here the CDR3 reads CASSLGGTETQYF. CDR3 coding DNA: TGTGCCAGCAGCTTGGGGGGGACAGAGACCCAGTACTTC.

The CDR3 loop reads CASSVFNEQFF. CDR3 nucleotides: TGTGCCAGCAGTGTATTTAATGAGCAGTTCTTC. The chain couples TRBV2 to TRBJ2-1; the D is unclear. Trimming cost V 4 bases and J 7 bases, with 5 bases left between them. The germline V gene has CDR1 SNHLY and CDR2 FYNNEI. The CDR3 has 11 amino acids.

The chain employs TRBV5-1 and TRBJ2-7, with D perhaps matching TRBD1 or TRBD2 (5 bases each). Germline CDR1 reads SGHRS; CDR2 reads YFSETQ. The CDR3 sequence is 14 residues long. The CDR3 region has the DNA TGCGCTAGCCGAGGGACCCCTGAGTCCTACGAGCAGTACTTC. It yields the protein CASRGTPESYEQYF.

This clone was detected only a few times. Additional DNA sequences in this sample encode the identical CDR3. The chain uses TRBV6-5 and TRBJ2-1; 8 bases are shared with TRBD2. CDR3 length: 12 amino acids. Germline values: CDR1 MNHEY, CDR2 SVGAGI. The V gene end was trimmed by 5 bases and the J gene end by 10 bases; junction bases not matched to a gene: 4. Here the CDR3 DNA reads TGTGCCAGCAGTCGTAGCGGGAACGAGCAGTTCTTC. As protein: CASSRSGNEQFF.

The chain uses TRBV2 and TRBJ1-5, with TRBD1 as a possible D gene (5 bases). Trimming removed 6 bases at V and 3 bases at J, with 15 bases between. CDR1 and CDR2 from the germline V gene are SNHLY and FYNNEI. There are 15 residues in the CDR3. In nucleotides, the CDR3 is TGTGCCAGCAGCGATCAGGGTGCGATCAATCAGCCCCAGCATTTT. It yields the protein CASSDQGAINQPQHF.

The DNA of the CDR3 is TGTGCCAGCTCACAGACTAGCGGGGTCGACACCGGGGAGCTGTTTTTT. Translating gives CASSQTSGVDTGELFF. J is TRBJ2-2 and V is TRBV18, with TRBD2 identical over 11 bases. Germline V gene lookup returns CDR1 KGHSH and CDR2 LQKENI. Trimming at V came to 4 bases and at J to 3 bases, leaving 4 bases not matched to a gene. The CDR3 extends over 16 amino acids.

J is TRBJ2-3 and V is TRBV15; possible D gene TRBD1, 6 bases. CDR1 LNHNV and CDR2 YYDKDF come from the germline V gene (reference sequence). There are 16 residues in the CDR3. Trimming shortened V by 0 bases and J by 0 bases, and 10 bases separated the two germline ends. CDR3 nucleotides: TGTGCCACCAGCAGAGAGACAGGATTTAGCACAGATACGCAGTATTTT. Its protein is CATSRETGFSTDTQYF.

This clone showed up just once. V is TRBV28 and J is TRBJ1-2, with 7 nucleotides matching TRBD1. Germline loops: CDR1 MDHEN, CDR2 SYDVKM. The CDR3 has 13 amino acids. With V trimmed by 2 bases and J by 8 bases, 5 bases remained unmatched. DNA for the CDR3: TGTGCCAGCAGTTTACAGGGGGTCGGCGGCTACACCTTC. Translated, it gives CASSLQGVGGYTF.

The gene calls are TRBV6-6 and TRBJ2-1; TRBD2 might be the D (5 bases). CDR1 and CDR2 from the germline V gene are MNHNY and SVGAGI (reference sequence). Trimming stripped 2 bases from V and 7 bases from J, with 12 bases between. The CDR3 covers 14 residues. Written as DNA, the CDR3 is TGTGCCAGCAGTTACGGTCTAGCTAAGAATGAGCAGTTCTTC. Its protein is CASSYGLAKNEQFF.